This passage covers 24 T cell receptor beta chains from one sample sequenced in a study of cytomegalovirus exposure and HLA in healthy donors. The repertoire was sequenced with immunoSEQ multiplex PCR; TCRdb's copy has only in-frame clones and lacks some. The data show 200,000 to 250,000 clones, with over 70% seen just once and roughly an eighth held by the top ten. The sample comprised PBMCs. These receptors were collected from a woman under 40 in good health and CMV-seropositive.

The V and J genes are TRBV6-5 and TRBJ2-3, with D unclear. CDR3 length: 11 amino acids. In germline, CDR1 is MNHEY, CDR2 SVGAGI. Trimming pared 4 bases from V and 4 bases from J, leaving 3 bases between. This chain's CDR3 is CASSWADTQYF. DNA of the CDR3: TGTGCCAGCAGTTGGGCAGATACGCAGTATTTT.

CDR3 protein: CAGQDSQTLEQYF. The CDR3 region has the DNA TGTGCCGGACAGGACAGCCAGACCCTCGAGCAGTACTTC. V and J are TRBV6-1 and TRBJ2-7; TRBD1 aligns across 7 bases. Germline-derived CDR1 and CDR2 are MNHNS and SASEGT. V gave up 11 bases and J gave up 6 bases; unmatched junction bases: 13. This CDR3 is built from 13 residues.

V is TRBV6-5 and J is TRBJ2-7; TRBD1 might be the D (6 bases). V lost 5 bases to trimming and J lost 1 base, with 12 bases between them. The CDR3 is made up of 14 amino acids. Looked up from germline, CDR1 is MNHEY and CDR2 is SVGAGI. The CDR3 loop reads CASSLTGFSYEQYF. For the CDR3, the DNA is TGTGCCAGCAGTCTAACAGGGTTTTCCTACGAGCAGTACTTC.

The V gene is TRBV9, the J gene TRBJ2-1; possible D gene TRBD2, 6 bases. In germline, CDR1 is SGDLS, CDR2 YYNGEE. Trimming shortened V by 4 bases and J by 7 bases, and 21 bases separated the two germline ends. This CDR3 has 16 residues. CDR3 loop: CASSHGDGGTGNEQFF. The CDR3 nucleotides read TGTGCCAGCAGCCACGGCGACGGCGGGACGGGAAATGAGCAGTTCTTC.

The V and J genes are TRBV30 and TRBJ2-2; D possibly corresponds to TRBD2 (6 bases). The V and J ends lost 3 bases and 6 bases respectively, with 14 bases between them. Looked up from germline, CDR1 is GTSNPN and CDR2 is SVGIG (reference sequence). The CDR3 totals 14 residues. The CDR3 sequence is CAWRKPGAAGELFF. CDR3 DNA: TGTGCCTGGAGGAAGCCGGGAGCGGCCGGGGAGCTGTTTTTT.

The gene calls are TRBV9 and TRBJ2-1; D gene uncertain. Germline CDR1 reads SGDLS; CDR2 reads YYNGEE. V was shortened by 2 bases and J by 5 bases, with 5 bases between the two germline ends. The CDR3 loop spans 12 amino acids. CDR3 nucleotides: TGTGCCAGCAGCGTGTTCGACAATGAGCAGTTCTTC. Protein: CASSVFDNEQFF.

This clone appeared a few times. The chain employs TRBV28 and TRBJ1-2; D call uncertain. Germline V gives CDR1 MDHEN, CDR2 SYDVKM. V gave up 2 bases and J gave up 5 bases, with 12 bases separating them. This CDR3 is 14 amino acids long. The CDR3, as DNA: TGTGCCAGCAGTTTAACCGGGAGACGATATGGCTACACCTTC. This codes for CASSLTGRRYGYTF.

J is TRBJ2-5 and V is TRBV25-1, with D possibly matching TRBD1 (6 bases). The V end lost 6 bases, the J end lost 2 bases, and 16 bases lay between the germline ends. There are 15 residues in the CDR3. CDR1 MGHDK and CDR2 SYGVNS come from the germline V gene. CDR3 region: CASRRGQVTQETQYF. CDR3 nucleotide sequence: TGTGCCAGCAGAAGGGGACAAGTGACACAAGAGACCCAGTACTTC.

The CDR3 spells CASSDTRGRRTEAFF. In nucleotides, the CDR3 is TGTGCCAGCAGTGACACCAGGGGTAGGAGGACTGAAGCTTTCTTT. The chain is built from TRBV2 and TRBJ1-1; D possibly corresponds to TRBD1 (6 bases). The CDR3 runs 15 residues. In germline, CDR1 is SNHLY, CDR2 FYNNEI. Trimming left V 3 bases short and J 5 bases short, with 16 bases between.

V gene TRBV5-1 combines with J gene TRBJ2-4; TRBD1 is a possible D gene (6 bases). V was trimmed by 2 bases and J by 6 bases, leaving 12 bases between them. The CDR3 covers 14 residues. Germline-derived CDR1 and CDR2 are SGHRS and YFSETQ. The CDR3 sequence is CASSFNRDANIQYF. For the CDR3, the DNA is TGCGCCAGCAGCTTCAACAGGGACGCAAACATTCAGTACTTC.

The V call is TRBV10-1, the J call TRBJ1-2; D call uncertain. CDR1 is WNHNN, CDR2 SYGVQD, per germline (reference sequence). V shed 1 base and J shed 2 bases, with 5 bases lying between them. CDR3 length: 13 amino acids. The CDR3 sequence: CASSEYINYGYTF. For the CDR3, the DNA is TGCGCCAGCAGTGAGTACATCAACTATGGCTACACCTTC.

The V and J genes are TRBV5-1 and TRBJ1-1; tentative D call: TRBD1 (5 bases). The CDR3 runs 17 residues. With 2 bases removed from V and 1 base from J, the gap between germline ends came to 18 bases. Germline V gene sequence: CDR1 SGHRS, CDR2 YFSETQ. Here the CDR3 reads CASSFGTLGGENTEAFF. DNA of the CDR3: TGCGCCAGCAGCTTCGGGACTCTCGGAGGGGAGAACACTGAAGCTTTCTTT.

The rearrangement uses TRBV7-6 and TRBJ2-5, with 10 bases lining up with TRBD1. Trimming took 5 bases from V and 7 from J; bases not matched to a gene: 10. CDR3 size: 15 residues. Germline V gene sequence: CDR1 SGHVS, CDR2 FNYEAQ. The CDR3 loop is CASSPWDRGSATQYF. The DNA of the CDR3 is TGTGCCAGCAGCCCTTGGGACAGGGGATCGGCGACCCAGTACTTC.

The rearrangement joins TRBV6-5 to TRBJ1-4; 9 positions agree with TRBD1. CDR3 size: 14 residues. Looked up from germline, CDR1 is MNHEY and CDR2 is SVGAGI. Germline trimming cut 6 bases from V and 5 bases from J; bases unmatched to any gene: 4. The CDR3 sequence: CASRLTGGNEKLFF. The CDR3 coding sequence is TGTGCCAGCAGGCTGACAGGGGGAAATGAAAAACTGTTTTTT.

This clone was observed a few times. The CDR3 here is CASSLVQSLNTGELFF. CDR3 nucleotide sequence: TGTGCCAGCAGCTTAGTTCAGAGCCTCAACACCGGGGAGCTGTTTTTT. The genes are TRBV11-2 and TRBJ2-2, with D hard to call. Germline V gene lookup returns CDR1 SGHAT and CDR2 FQNNGV. The CDR3 extends over 16 amino acids. V was pared by 1 base and J by 2 bases, with 11 bases between.

Of note for this clone: This may be a read error, as it is one base from a much larger clone. This sequence joins TRBV6-5 and TRBJ1-1; D gene uncertain. V dropped 6 bases and J dropped 1 base, with 6 bases sitting between them. Germline loops: CDR1 MNHEY, CDR2 SVGAGI. The CDR3 has 12 residues. The DNA for the CDR3 is TGTGCCAGCAGCCGGACGAACACTGAAGCTTTCTTT. As protein: CASSRTNTEAFF.

CDR3 in DNA: TGTGCCAGCAGCCTCCCTACCTACGAGCAGTACTTC. The encoded protein is CASSLPTYEQYF. This chain connects TRBV5-5 to TRBJ2-7; D unclear. Germline values: CDR1 SGHKS, CDR2 YYEKEE (reference sequence). The CDR3 totals 12 residues. V was shortened by 4 bases and J by 2 bases, with 7 bases between the two germline ends.

The chain joins TRBV30 to TRBJ2-1, with 12 nucleotides matching TRBD2. CDR1 is GTSNPN and CDR2 is SVGIG in the germline V gene (reference sequence). V was pared by 1 base and J by 9 bases, with 4 bases of the junction left unmatched. The CDR3 runs to 14 residues. CDR3 protein: CAWSGLAGVTEQFF. The CDR3 DNA sequence: TGTGCCTGGAGTGGACTAGCGGGAGTAACTGAGCAGTTCTTC.

This clone was seen more than once but under ten times. A much larger clone differs from this one at a single base, so this may be a read error. This chain joins TRBV2 and TRBJ1-1, with D unclear. The CDR3 consists of 11 residues. The V end was cut by 7 bases, the J end by 0 bases, with 3 bases between. CDR1 SNHLY and CDR2 FYNNEI come from the germline V gene. The CDR3 DNA reads TGTGCCAGCATGGTGAACACTGAAGCTTTCTTT. As protein: CASMVNTEAFF.

The genes are TRBV5-8 and TRBJ1-1; D gene unclear. Germline V lookup: CDR1 SGHTS, CDR2 YDEGEE. Deletions cut 2 bases from V and 3 bases from J, with 8 bases between. CDR3 size: 13 residues. The CDR3 nucleotides read TGTGCCAGCAGCTTAGGACGTTACACTGAAGCTTTCTTT. Translation gives CASSLGRYTEAFF.

This clone appeared a few times. The chain couples TRBV11-2 to TRBJ1-1; D is undetermined. Between the trimmed V and J ends, which lost 2 bases and 4 bases, there was a span of 11 bases. Looked up from germline, CDR1 is SGHAT and CDR2 is FQNNGV. This CDR3 contains 14 residues. CDR3 in amino acids: CASSLLGSGTEAFF. The CDR3 nucleotides read TGTGCCAGCAGCTTACTAGGGAGTGGCACTGAAGCTTTCTTT.

V and J are TRBV5-4 and TRBJ2-7, with D perhaps matching TRBD2 (5 bases). Germline loops: CDR1 SGHNT, CDR2 YYREEE (reference sequence). V gave up 4 bases and J gave up 6 bases, with 11 bases separating them. CDR3 size: 12 residues. The CDR3 reads CASSRPGGEQYF. Written as DNA, the CDR3 is TGTGCCAGCAGCAGGCCCGGAGGCGAGCAGTACTTC.

V usage is TRBV5-1 and J usage is TRBJ2-7; 8 nucleotides line up with TRBD1. The CDR3 consists of 14 residues. Trimming took 3 bases from V and 3 from J; bases not matched to a gene: 5. Germline V lookup: CDR1 SGHRS, CDR2 YFSETQ. The CDR3 nucleotides read TGCGCCAGCAGCTCAACAGGGGGGAACTACGAGCAGTACTTC. Translated: CASSSTGGNYEQYF.

The chain combines TRBV11-3 with TRBJ1-5; the D is unclear. Trimming stripped 3 bases from V and 3 bases from J, with 6 bases between. This CDR3 spans 13 amino acids. The germline V gene encodes CDR1 SGHNT and CDR2 YENEEA. CDR3 in DNA: TGTGCCAGCAGCTTGGAAACCAATCAGCCCCAGCATTTT. Its protein is CASSLETNQPQHF.